The sequence of this TCR beta chain was determined in a study of cytomegalovirus exposure and HLA in healthy donors. Study-wide results and caveats: Highest at DRB1 and lowest at HLA-C, TCR association rates differed among HLA loci in a later analysis. Presence/absence analysis assumed near-uniform sequencing depth across donors. The productive fraction for most TCR beta V segments was about 87% or about 30% in an earlier analysis.

The germline gives CDR1 SNHLY, CDR2 FYNNEI. Trimming pared 3 bases from V and 2 bases from J, leaving 9 bases between. This CDR3 comprises 14 residues. The sample holds one count of this clone. Its antigen is unidentified. Distinct nucleotide sequences in the sample also encode this CDR3. Primers included in the PCR were 60 Vbeta and 13 Jbeta primers. Sequencing was performed with immunoSEQ multiplex PCR; in TCRdb, only in-frame clones are kept and a portion is missing. The table lists around 140,000 clones, roughly 89% of them singletons. V and J are TRBV2 and TRBJ2-3; no firm D call. This clonotype was obtained from a woman aged 25 to 39 in good health and CMV-seronegative. What was sequenced was PBMCs. CDR3 sequence reads: CASSESSITDTQYF. The CDR3 bases are TGTGCCAGCAGTGAGTCTTCTATCACAGATACGCAGTATTTT.